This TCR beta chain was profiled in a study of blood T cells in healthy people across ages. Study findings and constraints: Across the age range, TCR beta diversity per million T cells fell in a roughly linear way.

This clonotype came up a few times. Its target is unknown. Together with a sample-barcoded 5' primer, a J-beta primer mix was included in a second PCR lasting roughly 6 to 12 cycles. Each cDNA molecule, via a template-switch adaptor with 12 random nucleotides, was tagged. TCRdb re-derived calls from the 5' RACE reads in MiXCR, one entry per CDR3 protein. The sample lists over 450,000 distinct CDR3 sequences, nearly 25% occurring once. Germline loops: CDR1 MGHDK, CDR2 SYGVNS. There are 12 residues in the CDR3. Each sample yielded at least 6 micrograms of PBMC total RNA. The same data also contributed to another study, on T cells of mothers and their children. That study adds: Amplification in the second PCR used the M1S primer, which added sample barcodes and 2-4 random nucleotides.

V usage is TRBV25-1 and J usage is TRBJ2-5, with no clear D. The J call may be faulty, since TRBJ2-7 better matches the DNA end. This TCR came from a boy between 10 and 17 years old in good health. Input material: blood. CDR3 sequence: CASSRSAHEQYF. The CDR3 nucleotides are TGTGCCAGCAGTAGATCCGCCCACGAGCAGTACTTC.